The rows below give T cell receptor beta chains drawn from one sample of a study of cytomegalovirus exposure and HLA in healthy donors. TCRdb keeps only in-frame clones here, not all; method: immunoSEQ multiplex PCR. The repertoire holds 150,000 to 200,000 clones, roughly three quarters seen once, with 14% in the top ten. The sample consisted of PBMCs. The receptors derive from a woman between 35 and 50 years old in good health and CMV-seronegative. The CDR3 runs from the conserved cysteine through the conserved F or W. D genes are given only for firm matches. Size tells how often a clone was seen (once, few, many) or the class of an expanded clone, and some rows leave it out.

>NA|TRBV5-6|few|TRBJ1-3
CASSFFRTSTSGNTIYF
TGTGCCAGCAGCTTTTTCCGGACATCGACCTCTGGAAACACCATATATTTT
>NA|TRBV7-2|NA|TRBJ2-2
CASSFNQVNTGELFF
TGTGCCAGCAGCTTTAATCAGGTTAACACCGGGGAGCTGTTTTTT
>TRBD1|TRBV10-3|NA|TRBJ2-7
CAISGDRGSYEQYF
TGTGCCATCAGTGGGGACAGGGGTTCCTACGAGCAGTACTTC
>TRBD1|TRBV6-1|NA|TRBJ1-5
CASSEGTGGQPQHF
TGTGCCAGCAGTGAGGGGACAGGGGGTCAGCCCCAGCATTTT
>NA|TRBV7-2|NA|TRBJ2-7
CASSHPILYEQYF
TGTGCCAGCAGCCATCCAATACTTTACGAGCAGTACTTC
>NA|TRBV4-2|NA|TRBJ2-5
CASSQGRGAVGETQYF
TGTGCCAGCAGCCAAGGCAGGGGGGCTGTAGGGGAGACCCAGTACTTC
>NA|TRBV19|NA|TRBJ2-1
CASSIAPTRLYEQFF
TGTGCCAGTAGTATAGCCCCGACTAGACTCTATGAGCAGTTCTTC
>NA|TRBV30|NA|TRBJ2-5
CAWKGRETQYF
TGTGCCTGGAAGGGGAGGGAGACCCAGTACTTC
>NA|TRBV11-2|NA|TRBJ2-3
CASSLDKGDTDTQYF
TGTGCCAGCAGCTTAGACAAGGGAGACACAGATACGCAGTATTTT
>NA|TRBV19|few|TRBJ2-3
CASSIGRGTDTQYF
TGTGCCAGTAGTATAGGCAGGGGCACAGATACGCAGTATTTT
>TRBD1|TRBV7-9|NA|TRBJ2-7
CASSITGTGEDEQYF
TGTGCCAGCAGCATCACCGGGACAGGGGAGGACGAGCAGTACTTC
>NA|TRBV6-1|NA|TRBJ1-5
CASSEGEGGGPAGQPQHF
TGTGCCAGCAGTGAAGGGGAGGGGGGGGGCCCAGCGGGACAGCCCCAGCATTTT
>TRBD2|TRBV9|NA|TRBJ2-1
CASSGASGGPSKFF
TGTGCCAGCAGCGGGGCAAGCGGGGGGCCGTCAAAGTTCTTC
>TRBD2|TRBV2|NA|TRBJ2-1
CASSLERGGRNEQFF
TGTGCCAGCAGTCTCGAGCGGGGGGGCCGAAATGAGCAGTTCTTC
>TRBD2|TRBV9|NA|TRBJ2-3
CASSVDLRTSGSLGDTQYF
TGTGCCAGCAGCGTAGATCTGAGGACTAGCGGGAGTTTAGGAGATACGCAGTATTTT
>TRBD2|TRBV7-8|NA|TRBJ2-2
CASSRSSGRAVGELFF
TGTGCCAGCAGCCGATCTAGCGGGAGGGCCGTCGGGGAGCTGTTTTTT
>NA|TRBV6-9|NA|TRBJ1-5
CASSYSKSFSNQPQHF
TGTGCCAGCAGTTATTCTAAGAGTTTTAGCAATCAGCCCCAGCATTTT
>TRBD2|TRBV6-1|NA|TRBJ2-4
CASSLAGGRGNSQYF
TGTGCCAGCAGTTTAGCGGGGGGGCGGGGGAACAGTCAGTACTTC
>TRBD2|TRBV10-3|NA|TRBJ2-3
CAITGEGKDTQYF
TGTGCCATCACTGGGGAGGGAAAAGATACGCAGTATTTT
>NA|TRBV19|NA|TRBJ1-2
CASTPARGTDGYTF
TGTGCCAGTACGCCCGCAAGGGGAACGGATGGCTACACCTTC
>NA|TRBV29-1|NA|TRBJ1-5
CSVGTLNQPQHF
TGCAGCGTTGGGACACTTAATCAGCCCCAGCATTTT
>NA|TRBV2|NA|TRBJ1-2
CASQGNYGYTF
TGTGCCAGCCAGGGTAACTATGGCTACACCTTC
>TRBD1|TRBV5-5|NA|TRBJ2-5
CASSKPDRGSVETQYF
TGTGCCAGCAGCAAGCCCGACAGGGGGTCGGTTGAGACCCAGTACTTC
>NA|TRBV7-9|once|TRBJ1-4
CASRVSSPGNEKLFF
TGTGCCAGCCGCGTGTCAAGCCCGGGGAATGAAAAACTGTTTTTT
>TRBD2|TRBV4-1|NA|TRBJ2-4
CASSQVIAGLAKNIQYF
TGCGCCAGCAGCCAAGTTATAGCGGGGCTAGCCAAAAACATTCAGTACTTC
>NA|TRBV10-1|NA|TRBJ1-2
CASIPPRGRYGYTF
TGCGCCAGCATTCCGCCAAGGGGCCGGTATGGCTACACCTTC
>TRBD1|TRBV11-3|few|TRBJ1-2
CASSSYRGGNGYTF
TGTGCCAGCAGCTCTTACAGGGGTGGAAATGGCTACACCTTC
>NA|TRBV4-1|NA|TRBJ1-1
CASSQDRETEAFF
TGCGCCAGCAGCCAAGACAGGGAAACTGAAGCTTTCTTT
>TRBD2|TRBV6-6|NA|TRBJ2-3
CASLLAGLGPDTQYF
TGTGCCAGCCTCCTGGCGGGACTAGGGCCAGATACGCAGTATTTT
>NA|TRBV7-9|NA|TRBJ2-5
CASSLSGRGYQETQYF
TGTGCCAGCAGCTTATCTGGGAGGGGGTACCAAGAGACCCAGTACTTC
>TRBD1|TRBV9|NA|TRBJ1-2
CASSVVGTGVINYGYTF
TGTGCCAGCAGCGTAGTCGGGACAGGGGTTATTAACTATGGCTACACCTTC
>TRBD2|TRBV7-7|once|TRBJ2-3
CASSLTLSGIGNTQYF
TGTGCTAGCAGCTTAACATTAAGCGGGATTGGAAATACGCAGTATTTT
>TRBD2|TRBV7-9|NA|TRBJ2-2
CASSPRDYPTGELFF
TGTGCCAGCAGCCCAAGGGACTACCCCACCGGGGAGCTGTTTTTT
>NA|TRBV7-9|NA|TRBJ1-5
CASSLDRAVNQPQHF
TGTGCCAGCAGCTTAGACAGGGCCGTCAATCAGCCCCAGCATTTT
>NA|TRBV19|NA|TRBJ1-5
CASSTDREVNQPQHF
TGTGCCAGTAGTACAGATCGGGAGGTCAATCAGCCCCAGCATTTT
>NA|TRBV6-4|NA|TRBJ2-2
CASSGEAEVGELFF
TGTGCCAGCAGCGGGGAAGCGGAGGTCGGGGAGCTGTTTTTT
>TRBD1|TRBV5-1|few|TRBJ1-1
CASSLQGAATEAFF
TGCGCCAGCAGCTTACAGGGGGCGGCCACTGAAGCTTTCTTT
>TRBD1|TRBV6-5|NA|TRBJ1-1
CASSYSTQGARTEAFF
TGTGCCAGCAGTTACTCCACACAGGGGGCGCGCACTGAAGCTTTCTTT
>NA|TRBV14|few|TRBJ1-2
CASSQVKEGYGYTF
TGTGCCAGCAGCCAAGTAAAGGAGGGATATGGCTACACCTTC
>TRBD2|TRBV29-1|NA|TRBJ2-2
CSAEREVAGELFF
TGCAGCGCCGAGCGGGAGGTGGCCGGGGAGCTGTTTTTT
>TRBD1|TRBV9|NA|TRBJ1-4
CASSARTGEGEKLFF
TGTGCCAGCAGCGCCCGGACAGGGGAGGGTGAAAAACTGTTTTTT
>NA|TRBV6-1|NA|TRBJ2-5
CASRTGSETQYF
TGTGCCAGCAGAACAGGGTCGGAGACCCAGTACTTC
>NA|TRBV14|NA|TRBJ2-7
CASSQEGRLPYEQYF
TGTGCCAGCAGCCAAGAGGGGCGACTGCCCTACGAGCAGTACTTC
>NA|TRBV6-5|NA|TRBJ2-1
CASSYRGGSSYNEQFF
TGTGCCAGCAGTTACCGAGGAGGGAGCTCCTACAATGAGCAGTTCTTC
>TRBD2|TRBV6-1|NA|TRBJ2-5
CASSEYRASGNQETQYF
TGTGCCAGCAGCGAATATAGGGCTAGCGGGAACCAAGAGACCCAGTACTTC
>NA|TRBV29-1|NA|TRBJ2-2
CSVYSNTGELFF
TGCAGCGTTTATTCGAACACCGGGGAGCTGTTTTTT
>TRBD1|TRBV10-2|NA|TRBJ1-4
CASSDRANEKLFF
TGCGCCAGCAGCGACAGGGCTAATGAAAAACTGTTTTTT
>NA|TRBV6-5|NA|TRBJ2-7
CASRSSREQYF
TGTGCCAGCAGGTCTAGCCGCGAGCAGTACTTC
>NA|TRBV7-9|few|TRBJ2-7
CSSSTYGGYEQYF
TGTTCCAGCAGCACCTACGGGGGTTACGAGCAGTACTTC
>TRBD1|TRBV18|NA|TRBJ2-7
CASSPEGAGIGYEQYF
TGTGCCAGCTCACCCGAGGGGGCAGGGATAGGCTACGAGCAGTACTTC
>NA|TRBV10-3|NA|TRBJ2-6
CAISDSSGANVLTF
TGTGCCATCAGTGACAGCTCTGGGGCCAACGTCCTGACTTTC